Described below is a single T cell receptor (beta chain) sequence and its context. No cognate antigen has been identified for it. No qualities accompany the bases; no much larger clone lies one base away. TCRbeta CDR3 regions were amplified from genomic DNA by means of the immunoSEQ Assay, a bias-controlled multiplex PCR. For the original study's pipeline: The number of nucleated cells in each sample was estimated from the amplification of reference gene primers within the assay. To quantify the absolute abundance of each unique TCRbeta CDR3 rearrangement, sequence reads were collapsed and filtered. For each sample, productive Simpson clonality was calculated as the square root of Simpson's diversity index across productive rearrangements. In TCRdb, the immuneACCESS table is reduced to in-frame sequences with V and J assigned. These tables do not hold every clone; where another copy was compared, an unresolved V gene accounts for under half, and the others remain unexplained. V, J and clone size are those of that table, while D and trimming were read from the DNA. Counted in this sample were under 450,000 clones; roughly 86% of them appeared once. The ten largest clones take up around 1% of the sample.

The data derive from a study of blood T cell repertoires in COVID-19 (dated by TCRdb to about 2020). About the investigation overall: Samples covering the acute and convalescent phases of COVID-19 were provided by collaborators in the United States, Italy and Spain. The material from the prospective study consisted of cDNA or gDNA derived from T cells, B-cell-depleted T cells, or PBMCs. Deeply sampled blood TCRbeta repertoires from subjects exposed to, actively infected with, or recovered from COVID-19 were included in the dataset. The repertoires were released in a freely available public database intended as a resource for research on the immune response to SARS-CoV-2. Samples were obtained from the ongoing ImmuneRACE study (first 160 participants) and from about 1,300 subjects provided by 6 global collaborators. The sample metadata nearly always contained a de-identified subject ID, COVID-19 status, age in years and sex. Where HLA class I and class II types were available, the types were taken from metadata supplied by the sample provider, not from assay-based typing.

Trimming accounts for 3 bases at V and 7 bases at J, while the number of junction bases matched to no gene is 5. The germline V gene yields SGHDN for CDR1 and FVKESK for CDR2. CDR3 length: 15 amino acids, cysteine to phenylalanine. The entry retains the CDR3 DNA only, 45 bases that are in frame from base 1. Each collaborating institution followed its own protocols to collect whole blood in K2EDTA tubes. For TCRbeta analysis, collaborator samples were shipped as frozen whole blood, as isolated PBMCs, or as DNA extracted from either sample type. General conclusions and limits of the study: The quantity of clinical and demographic metadata differed by source and by participant and was supplied without curation.

This receptor was obtained from a human donor with acute or convalescent COVID-19. The donor label of this sample is uncertain. The rearrangement joined TRBV14 to TRBJ1-6, and TRBD1 matches 8 of the central bases. The sequenced sample consisted of peripheral blood. The DNA is as follows: TGTGCCAGCAGCCAGAGCAGGGGGCGGAATTCACCCCTCCACTTT. Translated, this gives CASSQSRGRNSPLHF.